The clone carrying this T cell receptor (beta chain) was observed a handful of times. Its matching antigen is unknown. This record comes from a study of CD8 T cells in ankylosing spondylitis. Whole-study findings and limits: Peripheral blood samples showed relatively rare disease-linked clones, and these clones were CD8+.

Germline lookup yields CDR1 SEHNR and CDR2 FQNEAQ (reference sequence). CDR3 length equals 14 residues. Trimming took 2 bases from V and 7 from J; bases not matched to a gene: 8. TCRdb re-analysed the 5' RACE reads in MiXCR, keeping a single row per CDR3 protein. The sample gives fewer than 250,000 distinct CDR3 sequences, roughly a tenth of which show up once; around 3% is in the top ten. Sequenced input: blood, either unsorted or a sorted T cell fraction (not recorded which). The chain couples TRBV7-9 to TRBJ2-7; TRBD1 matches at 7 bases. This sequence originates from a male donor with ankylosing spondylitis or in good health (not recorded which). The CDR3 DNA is TGTGCCAGCAGCTTACCACAGGGGTTTGGGGAGCAGTACTTC. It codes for CASSLPQGFGEQYF.